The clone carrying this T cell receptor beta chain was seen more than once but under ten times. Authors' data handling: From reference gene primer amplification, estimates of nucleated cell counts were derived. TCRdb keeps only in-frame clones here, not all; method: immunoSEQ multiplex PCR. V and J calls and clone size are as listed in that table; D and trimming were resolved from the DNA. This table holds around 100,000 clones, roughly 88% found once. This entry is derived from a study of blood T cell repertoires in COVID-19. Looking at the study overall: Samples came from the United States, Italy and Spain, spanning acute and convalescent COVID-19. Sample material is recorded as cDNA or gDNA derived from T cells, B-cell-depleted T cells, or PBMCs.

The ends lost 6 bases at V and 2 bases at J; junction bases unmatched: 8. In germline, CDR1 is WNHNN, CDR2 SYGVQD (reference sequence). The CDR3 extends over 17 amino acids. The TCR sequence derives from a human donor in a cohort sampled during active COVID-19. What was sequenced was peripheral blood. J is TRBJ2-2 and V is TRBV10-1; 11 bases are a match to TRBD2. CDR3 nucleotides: TGCGCCAGCAGGCTCGGGGGACTAGCGGAAAACACCGGGGAGCTGTTTTTT. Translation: CASRLGGLAENTGELFF.